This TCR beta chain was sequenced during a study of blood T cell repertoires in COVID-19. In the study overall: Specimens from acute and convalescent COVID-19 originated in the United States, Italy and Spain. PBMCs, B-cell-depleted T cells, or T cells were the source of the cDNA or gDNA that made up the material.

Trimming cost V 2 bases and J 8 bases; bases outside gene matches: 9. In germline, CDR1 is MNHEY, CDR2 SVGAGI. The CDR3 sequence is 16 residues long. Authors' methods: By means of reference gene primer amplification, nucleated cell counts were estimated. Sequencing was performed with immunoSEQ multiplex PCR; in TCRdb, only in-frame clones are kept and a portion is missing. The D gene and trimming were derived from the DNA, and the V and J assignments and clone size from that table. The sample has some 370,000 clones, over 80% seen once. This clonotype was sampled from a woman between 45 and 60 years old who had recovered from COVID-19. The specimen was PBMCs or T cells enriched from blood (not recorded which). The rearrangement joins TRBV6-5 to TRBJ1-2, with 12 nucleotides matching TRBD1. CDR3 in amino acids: CASSYRTRDRGQGYTF. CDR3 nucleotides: TGTGCCAGCAGTTACCGAACCCGGGACAGGGGGCAAGGCTACACCTTC.